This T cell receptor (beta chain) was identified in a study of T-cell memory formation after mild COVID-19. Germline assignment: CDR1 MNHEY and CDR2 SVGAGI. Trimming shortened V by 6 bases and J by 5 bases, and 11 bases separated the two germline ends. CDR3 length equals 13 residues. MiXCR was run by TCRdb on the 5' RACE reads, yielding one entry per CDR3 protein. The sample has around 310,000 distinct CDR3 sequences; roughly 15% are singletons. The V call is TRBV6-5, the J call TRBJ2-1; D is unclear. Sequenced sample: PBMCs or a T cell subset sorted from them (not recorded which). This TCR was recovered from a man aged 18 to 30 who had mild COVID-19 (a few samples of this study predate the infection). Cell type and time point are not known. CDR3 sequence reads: CASSSDRDNEQFF. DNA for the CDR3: TGTGCCAGCAGCTCGGACCGAGACAATGAGCAGTTCTTC.